The 5 T cell receptor beta chains in this list originate from one sample, sequenced in a study of blood T cells in healthy people across ages. PCR was performed a second time for about 7 to 12 cycles using a sample-barcoded 5' primer and a J-beta primer mix. A single record per CDR3 protein comes from TCRdb applying MiXCR to the 5' RACE reads. The profile shows over a million distinct CDR3 sequences, 20% to 25% of them singletons. These data are also associated with another study on T cells of mothers and their children.

The sequenced sample was blood. The receptors derive from a girl aged 2-10 years in good health.

The chain recombines TRBV5-1 with TRBJ2-5, with D possibly matching TRBD1 (6 bases). V was cut by 2 bases and J by 2 bases, with 13 bases left in between. Germline V gene sequence: CDR1 SGHRS, CDR2 YFSETQ. The CDR3 is 15 residues long. This CDR3 reads CASSFRGGRQETQYF. CDR3 DNA: TGCGCCAGCAGCTTTAGAGGGGGTCGGCAAGAGACCCAGTACTTC. Together with reference TRBV5-1 and TRBJ2-5, the CDR3 gives the full variable domain: KAGVTQTPRYLIKTRGQQVTLSCSPISGHRSVSWYQQTPGQGLQFLFEYFSETQRNKGNFPGRFSGRQFSNSRSEMNVSTLELGDSALYLCASSFRGGRQETQYFGPGTRLLVL.

The chain employs TRBV7-8 and TRBJ1-1; TRBD1 is a possible D gene (5 bases). CDR1 and CDR2 (germline): SGHVS, FQNEAQ. With 3 bases removed from V and 3 bases from J, the gap between germline ends came to 8 bases. CDR3 size: 13 residues. CDR3 region: CASSFHRYTEAFF. CDR3 in DNA: TGTGCCAGCAGCTTTCACAGGTACACTGAAGCTTTCTTT. The whole variable domain, filled in from reference TRBV7-8 and TRBJ1-1, reads GAGVSQSPRYKVAKRGQDVALRCDPISGHVSLFWYQQALGQGPEFLTYFQNEAQLDKSGLPSDRFFAERPEGSVSTLKIQRTQQEDSAVYLCASSFHRYTEAFFGQGTRLTVV.

This clonotype came up a few times. This rearrangement joins TRBV4-1 to TRBJ2-3; D not resolved. CDR1 is MGHRA and CDR2 is YSYEKL in the germline V gene. V lost 2 bases to trimming and J lost 6 bases, with 15 bases between them. The CDR3 totals 15 residues. The CDR3 bases are TGCGCCAGCAGCCAATCCCGACTTCCCTCCGATACGCAGTATTTT. It translates to CASSQSRLPSDTQYF.

The chain joins TRBV11-2 to TRBJ2-7; 9 bases match TRBD1. The CDR3 extends over 15 amino acids. Germline CDR1 SGHAT, CDR2 FQNNGV. J lost 3 bases, V lost 4 bases, and 7 bases had no gene match. The CDR3 here is CASSSYRGRDYEQYF. Here the CDR3 DNA reads TGTGCCAGCAGCTCCTACAGGGGGCGCGACTACGAGCAGTACTTC.

This clonotype was counted ten times or more. The chain has TRBV9 and TRBJ2-3; D not resolved. The CDR3 consists of 12 residues. Germline V CDR1 and CDR2: SGDLS, YYNGEE. V was clipped by 4 bases and J by 2 bases, with 5 bases between them. CDR3 bases: TGTGCCAGCAGCTCCAACACAGATACGCAGTATTTT. Its protein product is CASSSNTDTQYF.